The 5 T cell receptor beta chains below all came from one sample that was sequenced in a study of cytomegalovirus exposure and HLA in healthy donors. The PCR used 60 Vbeta and 13 Jbeta primers. TCRdb's copy holds only in-frame clones and misses some; the assay was immunoSEQ multiplex PCR. Here the sample spans approximately 160,000 clones, around 72% being singletons. The sample was PBMCs. These receptors originate from a woman in her thirties or forties in good health and CMV-seropositive.

This chain uses TRBV11-2 with TRBJ1-3; 7 positions agree with TRBD1. The CDR3 runs to 15 residues. The germline V gene has CDR1 SGHAT and CDR2 FQNNGV. V was pared by 1 base and J by 9 bases, with 9 bases of the junction left unmatched. The CDR3 sequence is CASSLGADRRGTIYF. The CDR3 nucleotides are TGTGCCAGCAGCTTAGGTGCGGACAGGCGGGGCACCATATATTTT.

This sequence joins TRBV2 and TRBJ2-2, with TRBD2 matching 11 bases. With 5 bases clipped from V and 2 bases from J, the junction kept 10 bases outside the gene matches. CDR3 size: 18 residues. Germline lookup yields CDR1 SNHLY and CDR2 FYNNEI. The CDR3 nucleotides read TGTGCCAGCAGTAGACTAGCGGGGTCCCTGCTTAACACCGGGGAGCTGTTTTTT. The encoded protein is CASSRLAGSLLNTGELFF. The variable domain in full, with the rest retrieved from reference TRBV2 and TRBJ2-2, is EPEVTQTPSHQVTQMGQEVILRCVPISNHLYFYWYRQILGQKVEFLVSFYNNEISEKSEIFDDQFSVERPDGSNFTLKIRSTKLEDSAMYFCASSRLAGSLLNTGELFFGEGSRLTVL.

The chain links TRBV27 to TRBJ1-2; D is ambiguous. Trimming shortened V by 4 bases and J by 5 bases, and 11 bases separated the two germline ends. CDR3 size: 13 residues. Germline CDR1 is MNHEY and CDR2 is SMNVEV (reference sequence). The CDR3 spells CASSSREQYGYTF. The CDR3 DNA follows: TGTGCCAGCAGTTCCCGGGAGCAATATGGCTACACCTTC.

Only a few counts were recorded for this clone. This rearrangement joins TRBV18 to TRBJ2-2; possible D gene TRBD2, 5 bases. Trimming removed 5 bases from V and 7 bases from J, with 11 bases in between. The CDR3 is 13 amino acids. Per germline, CDR1 KGHSH and CDR2 LQKENI. For the CDR3, the DNA is TGTGCCAGCTCATCCGGACTGATCGGGGAGCTGTTTTTT. Its protein product is CASSSGLIGELFF.

The genes are TRBV4-2 and TRBJ1-1, with unresolved D. Germline lookup yields CDR1 LGHNA and CDR2 YNFKEQ. V shed 1 base and J shed 2 bases, with 2 bases lying between them. The CDR3 runs 12 residues. CDR3: CASSQANTEAFF. CDR3 in DNA: TGTGCCAGCAGCCAAGCAAACACTGAAGCTTTCTTT.